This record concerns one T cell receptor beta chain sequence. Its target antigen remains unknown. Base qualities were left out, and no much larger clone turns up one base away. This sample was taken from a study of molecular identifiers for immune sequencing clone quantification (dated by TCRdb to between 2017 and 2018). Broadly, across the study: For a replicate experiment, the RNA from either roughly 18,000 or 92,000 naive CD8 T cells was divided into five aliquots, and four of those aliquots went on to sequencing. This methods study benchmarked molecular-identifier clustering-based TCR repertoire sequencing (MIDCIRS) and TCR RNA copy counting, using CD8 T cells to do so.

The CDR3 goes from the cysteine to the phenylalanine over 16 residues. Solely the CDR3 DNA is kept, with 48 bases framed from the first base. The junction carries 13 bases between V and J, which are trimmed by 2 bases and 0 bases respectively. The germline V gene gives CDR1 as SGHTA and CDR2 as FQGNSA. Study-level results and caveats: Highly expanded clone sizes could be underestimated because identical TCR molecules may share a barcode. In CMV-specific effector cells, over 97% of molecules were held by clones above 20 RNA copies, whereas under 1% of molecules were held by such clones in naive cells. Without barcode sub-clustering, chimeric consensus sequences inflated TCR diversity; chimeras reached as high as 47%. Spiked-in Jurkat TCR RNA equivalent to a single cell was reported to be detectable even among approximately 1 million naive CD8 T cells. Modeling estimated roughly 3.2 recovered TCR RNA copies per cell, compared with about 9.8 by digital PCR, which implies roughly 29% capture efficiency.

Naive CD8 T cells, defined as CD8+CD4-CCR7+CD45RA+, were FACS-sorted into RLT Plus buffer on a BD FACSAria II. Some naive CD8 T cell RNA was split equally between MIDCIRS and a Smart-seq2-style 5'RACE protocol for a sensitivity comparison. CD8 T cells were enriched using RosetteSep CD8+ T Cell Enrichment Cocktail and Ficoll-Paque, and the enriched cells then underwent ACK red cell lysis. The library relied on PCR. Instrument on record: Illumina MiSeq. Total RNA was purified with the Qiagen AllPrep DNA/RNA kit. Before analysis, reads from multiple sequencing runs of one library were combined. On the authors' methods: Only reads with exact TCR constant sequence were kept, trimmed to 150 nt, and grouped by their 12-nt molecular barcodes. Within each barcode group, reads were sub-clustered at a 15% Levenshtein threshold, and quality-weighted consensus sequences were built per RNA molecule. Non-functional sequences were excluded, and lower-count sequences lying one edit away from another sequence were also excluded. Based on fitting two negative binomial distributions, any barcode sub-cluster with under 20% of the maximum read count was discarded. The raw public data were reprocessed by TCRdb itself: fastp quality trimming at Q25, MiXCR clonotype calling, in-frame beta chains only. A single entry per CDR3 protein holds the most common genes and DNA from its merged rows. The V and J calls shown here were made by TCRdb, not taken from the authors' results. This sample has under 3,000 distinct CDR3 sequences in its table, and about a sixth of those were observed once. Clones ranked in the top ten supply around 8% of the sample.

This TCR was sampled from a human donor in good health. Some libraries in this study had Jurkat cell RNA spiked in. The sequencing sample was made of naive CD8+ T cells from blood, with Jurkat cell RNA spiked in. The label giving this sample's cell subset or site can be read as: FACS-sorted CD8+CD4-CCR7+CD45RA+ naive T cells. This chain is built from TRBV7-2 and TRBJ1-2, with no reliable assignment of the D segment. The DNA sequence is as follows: TGTGCCAGCAGCTTAAATGTGCTCGGTGCTAACTATGGCTACACCTTC. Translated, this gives CASSLNVLGANYGYTF. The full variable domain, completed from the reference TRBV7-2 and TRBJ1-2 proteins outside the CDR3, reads GAGVSQSPSNKVTEKGKDVELRCDPISGHTALYWYRQSLGQGLEFLIYFQGNSAPDKSGLPSDRFSAERTGGSVSTLTIQRTQQEDSAVYLCASSLNVLGANYGYTFGSGTRLTVV.